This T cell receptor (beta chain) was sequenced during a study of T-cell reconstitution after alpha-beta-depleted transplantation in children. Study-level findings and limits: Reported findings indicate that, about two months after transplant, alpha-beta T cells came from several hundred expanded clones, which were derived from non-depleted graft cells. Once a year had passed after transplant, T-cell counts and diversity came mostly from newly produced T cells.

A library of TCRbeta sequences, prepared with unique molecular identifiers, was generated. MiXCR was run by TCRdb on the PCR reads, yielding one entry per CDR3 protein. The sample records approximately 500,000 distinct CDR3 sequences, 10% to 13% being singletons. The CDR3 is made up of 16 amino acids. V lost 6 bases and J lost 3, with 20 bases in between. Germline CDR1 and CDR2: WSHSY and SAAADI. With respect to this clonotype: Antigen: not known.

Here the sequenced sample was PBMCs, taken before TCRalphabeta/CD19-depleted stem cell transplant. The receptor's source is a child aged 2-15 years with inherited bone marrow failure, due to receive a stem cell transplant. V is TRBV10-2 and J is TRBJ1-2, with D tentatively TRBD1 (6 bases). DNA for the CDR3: TGCGCCAGCAGACCAAGCCCACAGGGATCCCACTATGGCTACACCTTC. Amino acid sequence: CASRPSPQGSHYGYTF.